This T cell receptor beta chain is from a study of cytomegalovirus exposure and HLA in healthy donors. The primer mix had 60 Vbeta and 13 Jbeta primers. The data were produced by immunoSEQ multiplex PCR, yet TCRdb's version contains in-frame clones alone and is incomplete. The data show some 100,000 clones, 60% to 75% seen once. The germline V and J ends were trimmed by 0 bases and 5 bases, with 11 bases remaining between them. The CDR3 extends over 14 amino acids. The germline V gene has CDR1 MNHEY and CDR2 SVGAGI. The chain uses TRBV6-5 and TRBJ2-7; perhaps TRBD1 as D (5 bases). The receptor comes from a woman in her seventies in good health and CMV-seropositive. The sample consisted of PBMCs. Here the CDR3 DNA reads TGTGCCAGCAGTTACTCGACCAGGGCCCACGAGCAGTACTTC. It encodes CASSYSTRAHEQYF.